The 28 T cell receptor beta chains below all came from one sample that was sequenced in a study of cytomegalovirus exposure and HLA in healthy donors (dated by TCRdb to the late 2010s). Library method: the immunoSEQ multiplex PCR assay. A mixture of 60 forward primers for TCR Vbeta segments and 13 reverse primers for TCR Jbeta segments was used in the multiplex PCR. TCRdb re-hosts the immuneACCESS table, in-frame sequences only. Its copies lack some clones; in the studies checked, an unresolved V gene accounts for under half of them, and the cause for the rest is not known. A total of 150,000 to 200,000 clones appear in this sample, over 60% of them only once. Approximately 1.6% of the sample rests with the top ten. Material: PBMCs. The receptors were sampled from a woman aged 25 to 45 in good health and CMV-seronegative.

The chain employs TRBV6-6 and TRBJ1-4; tentative D call: TRBD1 (6 bases). The germline gives CDR1 MNHNY, CDR2 SVGAGI (reference sequence). The CDR3 runs to 16 residues. The V end was cut by 5 bases, the J end by 6 bases, with 19 bases between. The CDR3, as DNA: TGTGCCAGCAGTCGAACCGCAGGGGCCACGGATGAAAAACTGTTTTTT. Amino acid sequence: CASSRTAGATDEKLFF.

The rearrangement uses TRBV20-1 and TRBJ2-3, with D uncertain. The CDR3 extends over 11 amino acids. From germline, CDR1 is DFQATT and CDR2 SNEGSKA (reference sequence). Deletions cut 6 bases from V and 5 bases from J, with 9 bases between. CDR3 nucleotide sequence: TGCAGTGCCTTTTACAGAGATACGCAGTATTTT. Translation gives CSAFYRDTQYF.

V is TRBV9 and J is TRBJ2-1; the match to TRBD2 covers 12 bases. After removal of 0 bases from V and 7 bases from J, the junction contained 5 bases not matched to a gene. Looked up from germline, CDR1 is SGDLS and CDR2 is YYNGEE. This CDR3 contains 16 residues. DNA of the CDR3: TGTGCCAGCAGCGTAGTAATTACTAGCGGGAGGAATGAGCAGTTCTTC. It yields the protein CASSVVITSGRNEQFF.

V gene TRBV9 combines with J gene TRBJ1-1; 7 nucleotides align to TRBD1. With V trimmed by 0 bases and J by 4 bases, 6 bases remained unmatched. The germline V gene has CDR1 SGDLS and CDR2 YYNGEE. This CDR3 has 15 residues. This CDR3 reads CASSVGQGVPTEAFF. DNA of the CDR3: TGTGCCAGCAGCGTAGGGCAGGGGGTCCCCACTGAAGCTTTCTTT.

This clone showed up just a few times. A read error may account for a junction end that differs from germline. This chain uses TRBV7-7 with TRBJ2-7, with a tentative D call TRBD2 (6 bases). The CDR3 totals 15 residues. Germline V lookup: CDR1 SSHAT, CDR2 FNYEAQ (reference sequence). CDR3 sequence: CASSLGDSPGAEQYF. The CDR3 DNA is TGTGCTAGCAGCTTAGGGGACTCCCCCGGTGCCGAGCAGTACTTC.

The rearrangement joins TRBV27 to TRBJ2-2; 9 bases map to TRBD2. V shed 1 base, J shed 1 base, and the junction held 4 bases outside the gene matches. CDR1 is MNHEY, CDR2 SMNVEV, per germline (reference sequence). This CDR3 contains 17 residues. The CDR3 DNA sequence: TGTGCCAGCAGTTTATTTAGCGGGAGTGGGAACACCGGGGAGCTGTTTTTT. Its translation: CASSLFSGSGNTGELFF.

The rearrangement joins TRBV6-1 to TRBJ2-3; 9 bases fit TRBD2. The germline V gene has CDR1 MNHNS and CDR2 SASEGT. The ends lost 2 bases at V and 0 bases at J; junction bases unmatched: 9. The CDR3 consists of 18 residues. CDR3 in amino acids: CASSENSSGVSSTDTQYF. CDR3 DNA sequence: TGTGCCAGCAGTGAAAACTCTAGCGGGGTTTCTAGCACAGATACGCAGTATTTT.

This chain joins TRBV6-4 and TRBJ2-3; 12 nucleotides line up with TRBD2. V lost 4 bases to trimming and J lost 7 bases; unmatched junction nucleotides: 3. The CDR3 extends over 14 amino acids. Germline assignment: CDR1 MRHNA and CDR2 SNTAGT. The DNA of the CDR3 is TGTGCCAGCAGTGCGACTAGCGGGGGTAATACGCAGTATTTT. The encoded protein is CASSATSGGNTQYF.

J is TRBJ2-7 and V is TRBV18; 11 nucleotides line up with TRBD2. V was clipped by 3 bases and J by 3 bases; unmatched bases: 4. The CDR3 contains 15 residues. Germline values: CDR1 KGHSH, CDR2 LQKENI. The CDR3 DNA sequence: TGTGCCAGCTCACCCCCGGGACTAGCGGTCTACGAGCAGTACTTC. This translates into CASSPPGLAVYEQYF.

The gene calls are TRBV14 and TRBJ1-1, with 7 bases identical to TRBD1. The germline gives CDR1 SGHDN, CDR2 FVKESK. The trim removed 3 bases at V and 1 base at J, leaving 8 bases unmatched. The CDR3 spans 16 residues. The CDR3 DNA follows: TGTGCCAGCAGCCACCCACCGGGACAGTCGAACACTGAAGCTTTCTTT. Its translation: CASSHPPGQSNTEAFF.

The chain links TRBV27 to TRBJ2-7, with TRBD2 matching 10 bases. This CDR3 is built from 15 residues. Germline assignment: CDR1 MNHEY and CDR2 SMNVEV (reference sequence). The J segment lost 3 bases and the V segment lost 6 bases, leaving 8 bases of the junction unmatched. This CDR3 is CASSRTSGNLYEQYF. The CDR3 DNA reads TGTGCCAGCAGCCGAACTAGCGGGAATCTCTACGAGCAGTACTTC.

The rearrangement joins TRBV5-1 to TRBJ2-5, with 7 bases lining up with TRBD2. Germline V CDR1 and CDR2: SGHRS, YFSETQ. The length of the CDR3 is 14 residues. Germline trimming cut 0 bases from V and 5 bases from J; bases unmatched to any gene: 4. CDR3 protein: CASSLGTSRETQYF. The DNA of the CDR3 is TGCGCCAGCAGCTTGGGGACTAGTAGGGAGACCCAGTACTTC. The full variable domain, with the rest looked up from reference TRBV5-1 and TRBJ2-5, is KAGVTQTPRYLIKTRGQQVTLSCSPISGHRSVSWYQQTPGQGLQFLFEYFSETQRNKGNFPGRFSGRQFSNSRSEMNVSTLELGDSALYLCASSLGTSRETQYFGPGTRLLVL.

The chain employs TRBV19 and TRBJ2-3; D call uncertain. The germline V and J ends were trimmed by 3 bases and 0 bases, with 10 bases remaining between them. This CDR3 has 15 amino acids. Germline values: CDR1 LNHDA, CDR2 SQIVND (reference sequence). This CDR3 reads CASSIWASSTDTQYF. DNA of the CDR3: TGTGCCAGTAGTATTTGGGCCTCTAGCACAGATACGCAGTATTTT.

The rearrangement joins TRBV5-1 to TRBJ2-1; 9 bases are shared with TRBD2. In germline, CDR1 is SGHRS, CDR2 YFSETQ. The CDR3 covers 16 residues. The V gene end was trimmed by 0 bases and the J gene end by 2 bases; junction bases not matched to a gene: 3. This CDR3 is CASSLGASGTYNEQFF. CDR3 in DNA: TGCGCCAGCAGCTTGGGGGCTAGCGGGACCTACAATGAGCAGTTCTTC.

The chain recombines TRBV27 with TRBJ2-7; 8 nucleotides align to TRBD1. The ends lost 4 bases at V and 4 bases at J; junction bases unmatched: 9. This CDR3 spans 15 amino acids. Germline CDR1 reads MNHEY; CDR2 reads SMNVEV (reference sequence). The chain's CDR3 is CASSWSGQGAYEQYF. The CDR3 bases are TGTGCCAGCAGTTGGTCTGGACAGGGTGCATACGAGCAGTACTTC.

The sample holds one count of this clone. The chain employs TRBV2 and TRBJ1-3; 11 bases fit TRBD1. With V trimmed by 5 bases and J by 1 base, 7 bases remained unmatched. The CDR3 has 17 residues. The germline V gene has CDR1 SNHLY and CDR2 FYNNEI. The CDR3 DNA reads TGTGCCAGCAGTCCCGGGACAGGGGGAATTTCTGGAAACACCATATATTTT. This gives the protein CASSPGTGGISGNTIYF.

This rearrangement joins TRBV7-9 to TRBJ2-2, with D maybe TRBD1 (5 bases). Germline V gene data show CDR1 as SEHNR and CDR2 as FQNEAQ (reference sequence). V gave up 2 bases and J gave up 6 bases, with 13 bases separating them. The CDR3 runs 15 residues. CDR3 region: CASSLSKGFAGELFF. CDR3 nucleotide sequence: TGTGCCAGCAGCTTAAGTAAGGGGTTTGCCGGGGAGCTGTTTTTT.

The chain employs TRBV4-2 and TRBJ2-5; 9 nucleotides match TRBD1. Germline V CDR1 and CDR2: LGHNA, YNFKEQ. With 2 bases clipped from V and 4 bases from J, the junction kept 2 bases outside the gene matches. The CDR3 runs to 14 residues. In DNA form, the CDR3 reads TGTGCCAGCAGCCAAACAGGGGGCGCAGAGACCCAGTACTTC. Its translation: CASSQTGGAETQYF.

A single count supports this clone. The J gene is TRBJ2-7, the V gene TRBV4-3; 9 bases are a match to TRBD2. In germline, CDR1 is LGHNA, CDR2 YSLEER. J lost 2 bases, V lost 0 bases, and 5 bases had no gene match. This CDR3 is 16 amino acids long. The CDR3 nucleotides are TGCGCCAGCAGCCAAGAAGCGGGAGGATCCACCTACGAGCAGTACTTC. This sequence encodes CASSQEAGGSTYEQYF.

The sample holds a few counts of this clone. The genes are TRBV9 and TRBJ1-5; TRBD1 aligns across 8 bases. The germline gives CDR1 SGDLS, CDR2 YYNGEE. Germline trimming cut 3 bases from V and 3 bases from J; bases unmatched to any gene: 5. This CDR3 comprises 15 residues. Here the CDR3 DNA reads TGTGCCAGCAGCGGGGGACAGGAGATCAATCAGCCCCAGCATTTT. Translated: CASSGGQEINQPQHF.

This clone showed up many times. The rearrangement uses TRBV4-3 and TRBJ2-7, with TRBD2 as a possible D gene (6 bases). The CDR3 covers 20 residues. Germline lookup yields CDR1 LGHNA and CDR2 YSLEER. Between the trimmed V and J ends, which lost 0 bases and 2 bases, there was a span of 26 bases. The DNA of the CDR3 is TGCGCCAGCAGCCAAGAAGGGGCGGGGCTCCAGAGAGTATCGACCTACGAGCAGTACTTC. The encoded protein is CASSQEGAGLQRVSTYEQYF.

V usage is TRBV9 and J usage is TRBJ2-5; maybe TRBD2 (6 bases). Trimming cost V 4 bases and J 4 bases, with 14 bases left between them. The length of the CDR3 is 14 residues. Per germline, CDR1 SGDLS and CDR2 YYNGEE. The CDR3 DNA sequence: TGTGCCAGCAGCCTGGGGGGATCGCGAGAGACCCAGTACTTC. Translated, it gives CASSLGGSRETQYF.

V gene TRBV30 combines with J gene TRBJ1-1; tentative D call: TRBD1 (5 bases). From germline, CDR1 is GTSNPN and CDR2 SVGIG (reference sequence). V was shortened by 2 bases and J by 1 base, with 8 bases between the two germline ends. The CDR3 loop spans 13 amino acids. The CDR3 region is CAWSSRENTEAFF. Written as DNA, the CDR3 is TGTGCCTGGAGTAGCAGGGAGAACACTGAAGCTTTCTTT. The full variable domain, in which reference TRBV30 and TRBJ1-1 provide the parts outside the CDR3, is SQTIHQWPATLVQPVGSPLSLECTVEGTSNPNLYWYRQAAGRGLQLLFYSVGIGQISSEVPQNLSASRPQDRQFILSSKKLLLSDSGFYLCAWSSRENTEAFFGQGTRLTVV.

This clone was recorded a few times. The V and J genes are TRBV6-1 and TRBJ2-7; tentative D call: TRBD2 (6 bases). The ends were cut back, 1 base at V and 2 bases at J, with 12 bases in the middle. CDR1 is MNHNS, CDR2 SASEGT, per germline. This CDR3 is 15 amino acids long. CDR3 region: CASSEGGGLAYEQYF. The CDR3 DNA is TGTGCCAGCAGTGAAGGTGGAGGGTTGGCCTACGAGCAGTACTTC.

The rearrangement joins TRBV9 to TRBJ2-5; D not certain. Germline lookup yields CDR1 SGDLS and CDR2 YYNGEE. The CDR3 runs 11 residues. Trimming took off 3 bases at V and 4 bases at J, with 4 bases between the two ends. The CDR3 is CASSDSETQYF. The CDR3 DNA follows: TGTGCCAGCAGCGACTCAGAGACCCAGTACTTC.

The rearrangement joins TRBV5-1 to TRBJ1-3; no clear D. Per germline, CDR1 SGHRS and CDR2 YFSETQ. The CDR3 has 15 amino acids. V lost 4 bases, J lost 4 bases, and 15 bases lay in between. CDR3 nucleotides: TGCGCCAGCAGCCAACTAGCGGGGAACGGAAACACCATATATTTT. This gives the protein CASSQLAGNGNTIYF.

This chain connects TRBV4-2 to TRBJ2-7; D ambiguous. The CDR3 loop spans 12 amino acids. Trimming cost V 1 base and J 5 bases, with 6 bases left between them. Germline assignment: CDR1 LGHNA and CDR2 YNFKEQ. The CDR3 here is CASSQGRDEQYF. CDR3 nucleotide sequence: TGTGCCAGCAGCCAAGGTCGCGACGAGCAGTACTTC.

There are a few counts of this clone. This chain links TRBV5-1 with TRBJ1-5; D gene uncertain. CDR1 and CDR2 from the germline V gene are SGHRS and YFSETQ. V lost 4 bases, J lost 3 bases, and 14 bases lay in between. The CDR3 spans 15 residues. CDR3 sequence (DNA): TGCGCCAGCAGCCTTTCCTCCCGGGACAATCAGCCCCAGCATTTT. Translation: CASSLSSRDNQPQHF.